The 24 T cell receptor beta chains listed next were all sequenced from one sample in a study of CD8 T cells in ankylosing spondylitis. In TCRdb, the 5' RACE reads were re-called with MiXCR into one record per CDR3 protein. Of a few hundred thousand distinct CDR3 sequences in the sample, more than 20% were seen once. The sequencing input was blood, either unsorted or a sorted T cell fraction (not recorded which). These TCRs come from a female donor with ankylosing spondylitis or in good health (not recorded which).

This clonotype came up a few times. The chain has TRBV7-2 and TRBJ1-2; D unresolved. The CDR3 runs to 14 residues. CDR1 is SGHTA and CDR2 is FQGNSA in the germline V gene. The germline V and J ends were trimmed by 5 bases and 2 bases, with 12 bases remaining between them. The CDR3 DNA reads TGTGCCAGCAGCCCCAGATCTATAAACTATGGCTACACCTTC. The encoded protein is CASSPRSINYGYTF.

This clonotype was seen only a few times. This chain links TRBV12-3 or TRBV12-4 with TRBJ2-7; 7 bases are a match to TRBD2. The CDR3 sequence is 16 residues long. Trimming removed 3 bases from V and 2 bases from J; junction bases left unmatched: 10. The CDR3 nucleotides are TGTGCCAGCAGTTTGGGCGGGGGAAGGCTTCCCTACGAGCAGTACTTC. Translating it yields CASSLGGGRLPYEQYF.

In DNA form, the CDR3 reads TGTGCCAGCAGTTATCTGGACGCCGGCGATTGGAGGTTCTTC. Translation gives CASSYLDAGDWRFF. This chain uses TRBV6-5 with TRBJ2-1; D call uncertain. V was clipped by 3 bases and J by 15 bases, with 21 bases between them. In germline, CDR1 is MNHEY, CDR2 SVGAGI. This CDR3 contains 14 residues.

CDR3 DNA: TGTGCCAGCACCGGGGGGACTGGCTACAATGAGCAGTTCTTC. It is translated as CASTGGTGYNEQFF. The chain couples TRBV9 to TRBJ2-1; TRBD2 aligns across 7 bases. The V and J ends lost 6 bases and 3 bases, in that order; junction bases with no gene match: 6. CDR3 length: 14 residues. CDR1 SGDLS and CDR2 YYNGEE come from the germline V gene.

This clonotype showed up just a few times. The genes are TRBV6-2 or TRBV6-3 and TRBJ2-1; TRBD1 aligns across 8 bases. With V trimmed by 2 bases and J by 3 bases, 6 bases remained unmatched. Germline loops: CDR1 MNHEY, CDR2 SVGEGT. The CDR3 totals 16 residues. The CDR3 coding sequence is TGTGCCAGCAGTTACGGCAGGACAGGGAGCTACAATGAGCAGTTCTTC. The encoded protein is CASSYGRTGSYNEQFF.

This clonotype was counted many times. CDR3 sequence (DNA): TGTGCCAGCAGCTTTGCAGGGTCGAACACTGAAGCTTTCTTT. This encodes CASSFAGSNTEAFF. The chain joins TRBV6-1 to TRBJ1-1, with a weak D call TRBD1 (5 bases). Germline values: CDR1 MNHNS, CDR2 SASEGT. V shed 6 bases and J shed 1 base, with 12 bases lying between them. The length of the CDR3 is 14 residues.

The rearrangement uses TRBV7-2 and TRBJ1-2; the D is unclear. The CDR3 sequence is 16 residues long. Trimming removed 4 bases at V and 0 bases at J, with 15 bases between. The V gene's germline CDR1 is SGHTA and CDR2 FQGNSA. The CDR3 DNA is TGTGCCAGCAGCTCCGGACCCATCGGGGCTAACTATGGCTACACCTTC. This sequence encodes CASSSGPIGANYGYTF. Filled out from reference TRBV7-2 and TRBJ1-2, the complete variable domain reads GAGVSQSPSNKVTEKGKDVELRCDPISGHTALYWYRQSLGQGLEFLIYFQGNSAPDKSGLPSDRFSAERTGGSVSTLTIQRTQQEDSAVYLCASSSGPIGANYGYTFGSGTRLTVV.

This clonotype was detected a few times. The chain carries TRBV11-2 and TRBJ2-1; 9 bases are shared with TRBD2. Per the germline V gene, CDR1 is SGHAT and CDR2 is FQNNGV. The CDR3 is 15 residues long. V was clipped by 5 bases and J by 7 bases; unmatched bases: 9. The CDR3 is CASSPRASGRNEQFF. The CDR3 DNA follows: TGTGCCAGCAGCCCCCGAGCGAGCGGGAGGAATGAGCAGTTCTTC.

This rearrangement joins TRBV12-3 or TRBV12-4 to TRBJ1-5, with unresolved D. V was pared by 4 bases and J by 1 base, with 8 bases between. This CDR3 contains 14 residues. CDR3 in amino acids: CASSWGGSNQPQHF. In nucleotides, the CDR3 is TGTGCCAGCAGTTGGGGAGGGAGCAATCAGCCCCAGCATTTT.

This clonotype was found a few times. This chain uses TRBV20-1 with TRBJ2-5; 14 bases are shared with TRBD2. The V gene's germline CDR1 is DFQATT and CDR2 SNEGSKA (reference sequence). The CDR3 is 15 residues long. V lost 6 bases, J lost 3 bases, and 6 bases stayed unmatched. CDR3 sequence: CSARRGLAGEETQYF. Written as DNA, the CDR3 is TGCAGTGCCCGAAGGGGACTAGCGGGGGAAGAGACCCAGTACTTC.

The chain uses TRBV29-1 and TRBJ1-3, with 7 nucleotides matching TRBD1. The ends lost 6 bases at V and 0 bases at J; junction bases unmatched: 2. This CDR3 has 13 amino acids. Germline assignment: CDR1 SQVTM and CDR2 ANQGSEA. CDR3 in amino acids: CSVAGGSGNTIYF. The CDR3 DNA is TGCAGCGTGGCAGGGGGCTCTGGAAACACCATATATTTT.

J is TRBJ2-7 and V is TRBV7-8, with D possibly being TRBD2 (5 bases). V dropped 2 bases and J dropped 3 bases, with 11 bases sitting between them. The length of the CDR3 is 14 residues. The germline gives CDR1 SGHVS, CDR2 FQNEAQ. The CDR3 loop is CASSLIGKHYEQYF. The CDR3 DNA is TGTGCCAGCAGCTTAATCGGGAAACACTACGAGCAGTACTTC.

CDR3 region: CASSVKVGVATQYF. The CDR3, as DNA: TGTGCCAGCAGCGTTAAAGTGGGAGTTGCGACCCAGTACTTC. This chain uses TRBV9 with TRBJ2-5; D might be TRBD2 (5 bases). Looked up from germline, CDR1 is SGDLS and CDR2 is YYNGEE. The CDR3 sequence is 14 residues long. V was clipped by 2 bases and J by 7 bases, with 15 bases between them.

The chain links TRBV7-2 to TRBJ2-1; D possibly corresponds to TRBD1 (5 bases). In germline, CDR1 is SGHTA, CDR2 FQGNSA. The length of the CDR3 is 14 residues. The V end lost 1 base, the J end lost 9 bases, and 13 bases lay between the germline ends. As DNA, the CDR3 is TGTGCCAGCAGCTTAGGGGGCGAGAGTCCTGAGCAGTTCTTC. Its translation is CASSLGGESPEQFF.

The chain uses TRBV7-8 and TRBJ1-5; unclear D gene. The CDR3 sequence is 14 residues long. CDR1 SGHVS and CDR2 FQNEAQ come from the germline V gene. V lost 5 bases and J lost 4, with 12 bases in between. Here the CDR3 DNA reads TGTGCCAGCAGCCCAGTGAGTGAGAATCAGCCCCAGCATTTT. Encoded protein: CASSPVSENQPQHF.

This clonotype was seen a handful of times. This chain links TRBV5-4 with TRBJ2-1, with 8 nucleotides matching TRBD2. Germline loops: CDR1 SGHNT, CDR2 YYREEE (reference sequence). Trimming at V came to 2 bases and at J to 3 bases, leaving 4 bases not matched to a gene. The CDR3 loop spans 15 amino acids. CDR3 in amino acids: CASSFGTSNYNEQFF. In DNA, the CDR3 is TGTGCCAGCAGCTTTGGGACTAGTAACTACAATGAGCAGTTCTTC.

This clonotype was recorded a few times. The V and J genes are TRBV6-5 and TRBJ2-3, with D unclear. The V and J ends lost 2 bases and 2 bases respectively, with 8 bases between them. CDR1 MNHEY and CDR2 SVGAGI come from the germline V gene. The length of the CDR3 is 14 residues. As DNA, the CDR3 is TGTGCCAGCAGTTACGGCAGGCACACAGATACGCAGTATTTT. This gives the protein CASSYGRHTDTQYF.

At least ten counts were recorded for this clonotype. The chain couples TRBV5-1 to TRBJ1-1, with TRBD1 matching over 7 bases. The CDR3 extends over 16 amino acids. J gave up 4 bases and V 0 bases, and 9 bases lay outside the gene matches. CDR1 and CDR2 from the germline V gene are SGHRS and YFSETQ. CDR3 sequence: CASSLEGPTGPTEAFF. CDR3 sequence (DNA): TGCGCCAGCAGCTTGGAGGGGCCGACAGGGCCCACTGAAGCTTTCTTT.

V usage is TRBV12-3 or TRBV12-4 and J usage is TRBJ2-3; TRBD2 might be the D (6 bases). The CDR3 covers 18 residues. The V end was cut by 5 bases, the J end by 6 bases, with 27 bases between. CDR3 region: CASSQSGSLAGGSDTQYF. The CDR3 DNA is TGTGCCAGCAGTCAATCAGGGAGCCTAGCTGGAGGGTCGGATACGCAGTATTTT.

This clonotype was counted between two and nine times. The rearrangement links TRBV12-3 or TRBV12-4 to TRBJ1-5, with D hard to call. Deletions cut 4 bases from V and 6 bases from J, with 10 bases between. The CDR3 extends over 13 amino acids. The CDR3 spells CASSSLGPQPQHF. CDR3 DNA: TGTGCCAGCAGTTCCCTCGGGCCTCAGCCCCAGCATTTT.

This clonotype was recorded at least ten times. The V and J genes are TRBV29-1 and TRBJ2-1; D might be TRBD2 (5 bases). CDR1 and CDR2 (germline): SQVTM, ANQGSEA. V dropped 6 bases and J dropped 8 bases, with 20 bases sitting between them. This CDR3 spans 14 amino acids. DNA of the CDR3: TGCAGCGTGGTCGGGCTAGCCAGGACCCATGAGCAGTTCTTC. Translation gives CSVVGLARTHEQFF.

This clonotype was seen repeatedly, ten times or more. The rearrangement uses TRBV28 and TRBJ2-2; no clear D gene. The V gene lost 5 bases and the J gene lost 1 base, with 11 bases spanning the gap. Germline assignment: CDR1 MDHEN and CDR2 SYDVKM. This CDR3 comprises 15 residues. The CDR3 is CASSRGIGNTGELFF. The CDR3 region has the DNA TGTGCCAGCAGTCGAGGTATCGGGAACACCGGGGAGCTGTTTTTT.

The rearrangement uses TRBV20-1 and TRBJ1-1; D is unresolved. The germline V and J ends were trimmed by 5 bases and 1 base, with 8 bases remaining between them. The CDR3 is made up of 12 amino acids. The germline V gene encodes CDR1 DFQATT and CDR2 SNEGSKA (reference sequence). CDR3 amino acids: CSAASTNTEAFF. CDR3 sequence (DNA): TGCAGTGCTGCCTCAACGAACACTGAAGCTTTCTTT.

The rearrangement links TRBV20-1 to TRBJ2-7, with TRBD2 identical over 10 bases. Germline assignment: CDR1 DFQATT and CDR2 SNEGSKA (reference sequence). The CDR3 has 14 residues. V shed 5 bases, J shed 6 bases, and the junction held 10 bases outside the gene matches. CDR3 sequence (DNA): TGCAGTGCTGTCTCTAGCGGGAGAACAGGCGAGCAGTACTTC. Residues: CSAVSSGRTGEQYF.